The 30 T cell receptor beta chains below all came from one sample that was sequenced in a study of Tregs in tolerant kidney transplant recipients. Recipients received nonmyeloablative bone marrow transplants from related graft donors, with transient mixed chimerism. Profiling relied on immunoSEQ multiplex PCR, and the TCRdb table lists in-frame clones only, not all of them. The sample consists of roughly 52,000 clones, around 90% of them appearing once. The sample was CD8+ T cells from blood (PBMCs), taken 24 months after the transplant. These receptors were taken from a human patient who received a combined kidney and bone marrow transplant. Some T cells here may be from the graft donor.

This sequence joins TRBV9 and TRBJ2-1; 8 nucleotides line up with TRBD2. Trimming at V came to 4 bases and at J to 10 bases, leaving 13 bases not matched to a gene. There are 15 residues in the CDR3. The germline V gene has CDR1 SGDLS and CDR2 YYNGEE. The CDR3 sequence is CASSPRSGGIEEQFF. DNA of the CDR3: TGTGCCAGCAGCCCCCGTTCGGGAGGGATAGAAGAGCAGTTCTTC.

This rearrangement joins TRBV20-1 to TRBJ2-7; D unclear. CDR3 length: 10 amino acids. In germline, CDR1 is DFQATT, CDR2 SNEGSKA (reference sequence). This CDR3 reads CRRSCHEQYF. DNA of the CDR3: TGCAGGCGGTCATGCCACGAGCAGTACTTC.

This chain uses TRBV11-2 with TRBJ1-2; 8 nucleotides line up with TRBD1. Trimming removed 5 bases from V and 4 bases from J; junction bases left unmatched: 6. Germline values: CDR1 SGHAT, CDR2 FQNNGV. The CDR3 has 14 amino acids. This CDR3 is CASSTRQGSYGYTF. In DNA form, the CDR3 reads TGTGCCAGCAGCACTAGACAGGGGAGCTATGGCTACACCTTC.

The chain joins TRBV11-2 to TRBJ1-2; D not resolved. The V and J ends lost 5 bases and 5 bases respectively, with 12 bases between them. CDR3 size: 13 residues. CDR1 is SGHAT and CDR2 is FQNNGV in the germline V gene. CDR3: CASSPTGGYGYTF. CDR3 bases: TGTGCCAGCAGCCCAACCGGAGGTTATGGCTACACCTTC.

The rearrangement links TRBV28 to TRBJ1-2; weak D call: TRBD1 (5 bases). V was cut by 5 bases and J by 4 bases, with 17 bases left in between. The CDR3 spans 15 residues. CDR1 and CDR2 (germline): MDHEN, SYDVKM. The CDR3 spells CASSPEVGRVYGYTF. For the CDR3, the DNA is TGTGCCAGCAGTCCCGAGGTTGGCAGGGTCTATGGCTACACCTTC.

V and J are TRBV5-6 and TRBJ2-1, with TRBD2 as a possible D gene (6 bases). Trimming cost V 4 bases and J 2 bases, with 10 bases left between them. The germline CDR1 and CDR2 sequences are SGHDT and YYEEEE. The CDR3 totals 14 residues. CDR3 loop: CASSQLATYNEQFF. The CDR3 coding sequence is TGTGCCAGCAGCCAACTAGCTACCTACAATGAGCAGTTCTTC.

The chain couples TRBV4-1 to TRBJ2-7, with TRBD2 as a possible D gene (7 bases). Germline V gene sequence: CDR1 MGHRA, CDR2 YSYEKL. This CDR3 has 16 residues. V lost 0 bases, J lost 1 base, and 13 bases lay in between. CDR3 sequence reads: CASSQEGRGASYEQYF. In nucleotides, the CDR3 is TGCGCCAGCAGCCAAGAGGGGAGGGGGGCGTCCTACGAGCAGTACTTC.

This chain connects TRBV7-2 to TRBJ2-7; 14 nucleotides align to TRBD2. Germline V CDR1 and CDR2: SGHTA, FQGNSA. The CDR3 consists of 18 residues. V gave up 5 bases and J gave up 8 bases; unmatched junction bases: 17. The chain's CDR3 is CASSQPGLAGEAPSKQYF. The CDR3 coding sequence is TGTGCCAGCAGCCAACCGGGACTAGCGGGAGAGGCCCCCTCGAAGCAGTACTTC.

V gene TRBV6-5 combines with J gene TRBJ2-1, with TRBD1 matching 9 bases. Germline V CDR1 and CDR2: MNHEY, SVGAGI. The CDR3 length is 14 residues. V gave up 7 bases and J gave up 7 bases; unmatched junction bases: 8. This CDR3 reads CASNIQGAWNEQFF. The CDR3 coding sequence is TGTGCCAGCAATATACAGGGGGCGTGGAATGAGCAGTTCTTC.

The chain is built from TRBV5-5 and TRBJ2-7, with unresolved D. V shed 0 bases and J shed 2 bases, with 6 bases lying between them. The CDR3 runs 13 residues. Germline loops: CDR1 SGHKS, CDR2 YYEKEE (reference sequence). CDR3 DNA sequence: TGTGCCAGCAGCTTGGCACTCCCCTACGAGCAGTACTTC. It encodes CASSLALPYEQYF.

This chain joins TRBV27 and TRBJ2-7; 8 bases align to TRBD2. The CDR3 runs to 14 residues. With V trimmed by 8 bases and J by 6 bases, 12 bases remained unmatched. Per the germline V gene, CDR1 is MNHEY and CDR2 is SMNVEV (reference sequence). The DNA for the CDR3 is TGTGCCAGCCGGGTTACGGGGGGGGCAGGCGAGCAGTACTTC. As protein: CASRVTGGAGEQYF.

The chain is built from TRBV2 and TRBJ2-2; 11 bases are shared with TRBD2. The V gene's germline CDR1 is SNHLY and CDR2 FYNNEI. CDR3 length: 15 amino acids. With 7 bases clipped from V and 5 bases from J, the junction kept 6 bases outside the gene matches. CDR3 nucleotide sequence: TGTGCCAGCAAACTAGCGGGAGAGGGGACCGGGGAGCTGTTTTTT. Translated: CASKLAGEGTGELFF. The whole variable domain, remainder taken from reference TRBV2 and TRBJ2-2, is EPEVTQTPSHQVTQMGQEVILRCVPISNHLYFYWYRQILGQKVEFLVSFYNNEISEKSEIFDDQFSVERPDGSNFTLKIRSTKLEDSAMYFCASKLAGEGTGELFFGEGSRLTVL.

The genes are TRBV11-2 and TRBJ2-1; a weak D match, TRBD2 (5 bases). The CDR3 covers 15 residues. The V end was cut by 4 bases, the J end by 0 bases, with 10 bases between. Germline V gene sequence: CDR1 SGHAT, CDR2 FQNNGV. The DNA for the CDR3 is TGTGCCAGCAGCTCAGCCACTAGCTCCTACAATGAGCAGTTCTTC. This sequence encodes CASSSATSSYNEQFF.

V usage is TRBV5-4 and J usage is TRBJ2-1; D ambiguous. This CDR3 has 13 residues. Germline lookup yields CDR1 SGHNT and CDR2 YYREEE (reference sequence). V was clipped by 3 bases and J by 0 bases, with 4 bases between them. The CDR3 is CASSSISYNEQFF. The DNA for the CDR3 is TGTGCCAGCAGCTCCATCTCCTACAATGAGCAGTTCTTC.

V and J are TRBV5-1 and TRBJ2-2; 13 bases map to TRBD2. V gave up 3 bases and J gave up 0 bases; unmatched junction bases: 2. Germline V CDR1 and CDR2: SGHRS, YFSETQ. The CDR3 is 17 residues long. CDR3 residues: CASSWGLAGSNTGELFF. Written as DNA, the CDR3 is TGCGCCAGCAGCTGGGGACTAGCGGGATCGAACACCGGGGAGCTGTTTTTT.

The rearrangement links TRBV30 to TRBJ2-2, with 11 bases aligning to TRBD2. In germline, CDR1 is GTSNPN, CDR2 SVGIG (reference sequence). J lost 4 bases, V lost 0 bases, and 10 bases had no gene match. This CDR3 is built from 18 residues. CDR3 protein: CAWSVRDSGGAVTGELFF. The CDR3 nucleotides are TGTGCCTGGAGTGTACGTGATAGCGGGGGGGCGGTCACCGGGGAGCTGTTTTTT.

The V gene is TRBV30, the J gene TRBJ1-1, with 11 bases aligning to TRBD1. The CDR3 has 12 residues. V lost 7 bases to trimming and J lost 5 bases; unmatched junction nucleotides: 3. In germline, CDR1 is GTSNPN, CDR2 SVGIG (reference sequence). The CDR3 DNA reads as TGTGCCTTGGACAGGGGGCCGACTGAAGCTTTCTTT. Residues: CALDRGPTEAFF.

The chain uses TRBV7-9 and TRBJ2-1, with 14 bases lining up with TRBD2. The V gene end was trimmed by 2 bases and the J gene end by 13 bases; junction bases not matched to a gene: 7. This CDR3 has 15 residues. Germline V gene sequence: CDR1 SEHNR, CDR2 FQNEAQ (reference sequence). The CDR3 DNA follows: TGTGCCAGCAGCTTAACGACTAGCGGGAGGGGTGTACAGTTCTTC. It yields the protein CASSLTTSGRGVQFF.

The rearrangement uses TRBV11-2 and TRBJ2-7, with D perhaps TRBD1 (5 bases). Per the germline V gene, CDR1 is SGHAT and CDR2 is FQNNGV. This CDR3 contains 16 residues. Trimming stripped 5 bases from V and 6 bases from J, with 23 bases between. The CDR3: CASSPVGGREEAEQYF. The CDR3, as DNA: TGTGCCAGCAGCCCAGTAGGTGGCAGGGAAGAGGCCGAGCAGTACTTC.

The chain has TRBV9 and TRBJ2-5, with 11 bases fitting TRBD2. V was clipped by 0 bases and J by 5 bases; unmatched bases: 9. Germline V gives CDR1 SGDLS, CDR2 YYNGEE. This CDR3 is built from 17 residues. For the CDR3, the DNA is TGTGCCAGCAGCGTAGGTTATAGCGGGGGGGCCCGTGAGACCCAGTACTTC. Translating it yields CASSVGYSGGARETQYF.

The V and J genes are TRBV7-9 and TRBJ2-5, with TRBD2 as a possible D gene (5 bases). CDR1 and CDR2 (germline): SEHNR, FQNEAQ (reference sequence). The CDR3 contains 14 residues. The ends were cut back, 3 bases at V and 2 bases at J, with 10 bases in the middle. The CDR3, as DNA: TGTGCCAGCAGCTTCCTCGGGGTTCAAGAGACCCAGTACTTC. Translating gives CASSFLGVQETQYF.

In nucleotides, the CDR3 is TGTGCCAGCAGCGAGAATTCCTACCAGCCCCAGCATTTT. Translated, it gives CASSENSYQPQHF. The chain joins TRBV21-1 to TRBJ1-5. TRBV21-1 constitutes a pseudogene. The CDR3 covers 13 residues.

This clone appeared a single time. This chain's CDR3 is CASSRETGMTDGQYF. DNA of the CDR3: TGTGCCAGCTCGCGCGAGACAGGGATGACTGACGGGCAGTACTTC. This chain uses TRBV18 with TRBJ2-7; 7 bases are shared with TRBD1. CDR3 length: 15 residues. The V gene's germline CDR1 is KGHSH and CDR2 LQKENI. V gave up 6 bases and J gave up 9 bases; unmatched junction bases: 17.

The chain joins TRBV6-1 to TRBJ2-5, with TRBD2 matching 11 bases. The germline V gene encodes CDR1 MNHNS and CDR2 SASEGT. V shed 4 bases and J 4 bases; nucleotides not matched to a gene: 5. The CDR3 is 15 amino acids. The CDR3, as DNA: TGTGCCAGCAGTGTGACTAGCGGGGATGCAGAGACCCAGTACTTC. It yields the protein CASSVTSGDAETQYF.

The chain couples TRBV6-5 to TRBJ1-2; possibly TRBD1 for D (6 bases). The V gene's germline CDR1 is MNHEY and CDR2 SVGAGI. The CDR3 is 12 residues long. Trimming removed 5 bases at V and 5 bases at J, with 9 bases between. The CDR3 spells CASSPQGYGYTF. CDR3 nucleotides: TGTGCCAGCAGTCCCCAGGGGTATGGCTACACCTTC.

CDR3 loop: CAWSRFTASNTGELFF. The CDR3 nucleotides read TGTGCCTGGAGTAGGTTCACAGCCTCGAACACCGGGGAGCTGTTTTTT. The chain combines TRBV30 with TRBJ2-2; no clear D. CDR1 and CDR2 from the germline V gene are GTSNPN and SVGIG (reference sequence). V lost 2 bases, J lost 0 bases, and 13 bases lay in between. This CDR3 is built from 16 residues.

This clone was detected only once. The junction shows a germline mismatch at one end, possibly a read error. At the DNA level, this CDR3 is encoded by other sequences in the same sample as well. The rearrangement joins TRBV4-3 to TRBJ1-6, with 7 bases that match TRBD1. CDR3 length equals 16 residues. Germline V gene lookup returns CDR1 LGHNA and CDR2 YSLEER. Here the CDR3 DNA reads TGCGCCAGCAGCCAGGGGACAGTAGAAATAAATTCCCCCCTCCACTTT. Translating gives CASSQGTVEINSPLHF.

CDR3 region: CASTPGGQSSPLHF. The CDR3 bases are TGTGCCAGCACCCCCGGGGGGCAGAGTTCACCCCTCCACTTT. This chain joins TRBV27 and TRBJ1-6; D may be TRBD1 (6 bases). Trimming shortened V by 7 bases and J by 9 bases, and 16 bases separated the two germline ends. The germline CDR1 and CDR2 sequences are MNHEY and SMNVEV (reference sequence). CDR3 length: 14 residues.

This clone was seen just once. The rearrangement uses TRBV13 and TRBJ2-3, with D unresolved. This CDR3 comprises 15 residues. The V gene lost 2 bases and the J gene lost 2 bases, with 11 bases spanning the gap. Germline CDR1 is PRHDT and CDR2 is FYEKMQ (reference sequence). CDR3 sequence reads: CASSLPGATTDTQYF. For the CDR3, the DNA is TGTGCCAGCAGCTTACCAGGTGCGACCACAGATACGCAGTATTTT.

The J gene is TRBJ2-2, the V gene TRBV11-2; 11 nucleotides agree with TRBD2. The germline gives CDR1 SGHAT, CDR2 FQNNGV. The CDR3 is made up of 16 amino acids. With V trimmed by 5 bases and J by 4 bases, 6 bases remained unmatched. DNA for the CDR3: TGTGCCAGCAGCGGTCAGACTAGCGGGGCCACCGGGGAGCTGTTTTTT. Its translation is CASSGQTSGATGELFF.